The 27 T cell receptor beta chains below were found in one sample sequenced in a study of cytomegalovirus exposure and HLA in healthy donors. With 60 Vbeta and 13 Jbeta primers, the PCR was carried out. The assay was immunoSEQ multiplex PCR, and TCRdb's table has in-frame clones only and misses some. Here the sample spans about 64,000 clones, 55% to 80% being singletons. The specimen was PBMCs. All receptors come from a woman in her forties or fifties in good health and CMV-seronegative.

V is TRBV5-6 and J is TRBJ1-4; 7 bases map to TRBD1. Germline CDR1 is SGHDT and CDR2 is YYEEEE. This CDR3 is 15 amino acids long. After removal of 2 bases from V and 6 bases from J, the junction contained 7 bases not matched to a gene. CDR3 residues: CASSLRQGGDEKLFF. In DNA form, the CDR3 reads TGTGCCAGCAGCTTACGCCAGGGGGGTGATGAAAAACTGTTTTTT.

This clone came up a few times. J is TRBJ2-5 and V is TRBV2; a weak D match, TRBD1 (5 bases). From germline, CDR1 is SNHLY and CDR2 FYNNEI. The V end lost 4 bases, the J end lost 5 bases, and 8 bases lay between the germline ends. The CDR3 runs to 12 residues. For the CDR3, the DNA is TGTGCCAGCAGTGGGCAGGGTGAGACCCAGTACTTC. Amino acids: CASSGQGETQYF. The full variable domain, rest sourced from reference TRBV2 and TRBJ2-5, is EPEVTQTPSHQVTQMGQEVILRCVPISNHLYFYWYRQILGQKVEFLVSFYNNEISEKSEIFDDQFSVERPDGSNFTLKIRSTKLEDSAMYFCASSGQGETQYFGPGTRLLVL.

The J gene is TRBJ2-3, the V gene TRBV15; no clear D gene. This CDR3 has 13 amino acids. Germline assignment: CDR1 LNHNV and CDR2 YYDKDF (reference sequence). V was pared by 6 bases and J by 1 base, with 8 bases between. This CDR3 reads CATSRGGTDTQYF. For the CDR3, the DNA is TGTGCCACCAGTCGCGGAGGCACAGATACGCAGTATTTT.

The chain combines TRBV5-4 with TRBJ1-2, with TRBD1 as a possible D gene (5 bases). Trimming removed 7 bases at V and 5 bases at J, with 15 bases between. Germline V lookup: CDR1 SGHNT, CDR2 YYREEE (reference sequence). This CDR3 has 13 amino acids. The CDR3 DNA is TGTGCCAGCGGGGCAGGGTCGGCTTATGGCTACACCTTC. Translation: CASGAGSAYGYTF.

This clone was found a few times. The rearrangement uses TRBV11-3 and TRBJ1-1; TRBD1 aligns across 9 bases. In germline, CDR1 is SGHNT, CDR2 YENEEA. This CDR3 spans 15 amino acids. Losses at the gene ends were 3 bases for V and 3 bases for J; bases not matched to a gene: 5. The chain's CDR3 is CASSFTGGEDTEAFF. In DNA form, the CDR3 reads TGTGCCAGCAGCTTCACAGGGGGCGAGGACACTGAAGCTTTCTTT.

This sequence joins TRBV5-1 and TRBJ2-3, with D possibly TRBD2 on 5 matching bases. This CDR3 region has 12 residues. Germline V gene data show CDR1 as SGHRS and CDR2 as YFSETQ. The ends were cut back, 5 bases at V and 5 bases at J, with 9 bases in the middle. The CDR3 here is CASRPEGDTQYF. The CDR3 DNA follows: TGCGCCAGCAGACCCGAGGGAGATACGCAGTATTTT. The full variable domain, completed using reference TRBV5-1 and TRBJ2-3, is KAGVTQTPRYLIKTRGQQVTLSCSPISGHRSVSWYQQTPGQGLQFLFEYFSETQRNKGNFPGRFSGRQFSNSRSEMNVSTLELGDSALYLCASRPEGDTQYFGPGTRLTVL.

The rearrangement links TRBV7-2 to TRBJ1-4; tentative D call: TRBD1 (5 bases). The ends were cut back, 0 bases at V and 7 bases at J, with 9 bases in the middle. This CDR3 spans 14 amino acids. Germline lookup yields CDR1 SGHTA and CDR2 FQGNSA. CDR3 region: CASSLAQGGEKLFF. As DNA, the CDR3 is TGTGCCAGCAGCTTAGCCCAGGGAGGTGAAAAACTGTTTTTT.

The V call is TRBV4-3, the J call TRBJ1-2, with a weak D call TRBD1 (5 bases). V lost 0 bases and J 3 bases, leaving 17 bases between the germline ends. The CDR3 covers 17 residues. CDR1 and CDR2 (germline): LGHNA, YSLEER. CDR3 DNA sequence: TGCGCCAGCAGCCAAGACGAGGAGAAGGGGTATTACTATGGCTACACCTTC. This translates into CASSQDEEKGYYYGYTF.

The rearrangement joins TRBV28 to TRBJ1-6, with no clear D. This CDR3 comprises 13 residues. Germline V gene lookup returns CDR1 MDHEN and CDR2 SYDVKM. V was pared by 3 bases and J by 7 bases, with 7 bases between. In DNA form, the CDR3 reads TGTGCCAGCAGTTTCATTAGCAATTCACCCCTCCACTTT. It yields the protein CASSFISNSPLHF.

V and J are TRBV12-2 and TRBJ1-3. TRBV12-2 is listed as a pseudogene. The CDR3 is made up of 16 amino acids. This CDR3 is CASRLVSPTRGNTIYF. In DNA form, the CDR3 reads TGTGCAAGTCGCTTAGTTTCTCCGACGAGGGGAAACACCATATATTTT.

The genes are TRBV18 and TRBJ2-5, with unresolved D. CDR3 length: 13 amino acids. V was shortened by 6 bases and J by 1 base, with 9 bases between the two germline ends. Germline lookup yields CDR1 KGHSH and CDR2 LQKENI. CDR3 loop: CASSTNGQETQYF. The CDR3 bases are TGTGCCAGCTCCACGAACGGCCAAGAGACCCAGTACTTC.

V gene TRBV28 combines with J gene TRBJ1-2; TRBD1 is a possible D gene (6 bases). Germline CDR1 MDHEN, CDR2 SYDVKM. With 5 bases removed from V and 7 bases from J, the gap between germline ends came to 11 bases. This CDR3 contains 12 residues. DNA for the CDR3: TGTGCCAGCAGTACCACAGGGTCTGGCTACACCTTC. As protein: CASSTTGSGYTF.

J is TRBJ1-1 and V is TRBV6-5; D remains unclear. The CDR3 is 14 amino acids. Trimming stripped 5 bases from V and 7 bases from J, with 17 bases between. Germline V gene sequence: CDR1 MNHEY, CDR2 SVGAGI. Here the CDR3 reads CASSGRRRGIEAFF. The DNA for the CDR3 is TGTGCCAGCAGTGGACGAAGGAGAGGGATTGAAGCTTTCTTT.

This clone occurred once. The chain couples TRBV4-3 to TRBJ1-5; the D is unclear. The V gene lost 0 bases and the J gene lost 6 bases, with 6 bases spanning the gap. Germline CDR1 is LGHNA and CDR2 is YSLEER. CDR3 size: 13 residues. The CDR3 sequence: CASSQDPGQPQHF. CDR3 coding DNA: TGCGCCAGCAGCCAAGACCCCGGTCAGCCCCAGCATTTT.

The gene calls are TRBV28 and TRBJ1-5, with a tentative D call TRBD1 (5 bases). The germline V and J ends were trimmed by 6 bases and 4 bases, with 10 bases remaining between them. This CDR3 has 13 amino acids. CDR1 MDHEN and CDR2 SYDVKM come from the germline V gene. CDR3 coding DNA: TGTGCCAGCAGGCCGGGACTTAATCAGCCCCAGCATTTT. It is translated as CASRPGLNQPQHF.

The V gene is TRBV28, the J gene TRBJ2-3, with 7 bases identical to TRBD2. The V and J ends lost 8 bases and 2 bases, in that order; junction bases with no gene match: 7. Germline V gene data show CDR1 as MDHEN and CDR2 as SYDVKM. The CDR3 is 14 residues long. The CDR3, as DNA: TGTGCCAGCGGGCCGGGAGGCGACACAGATACGCAGTATTTT. It specifies CASGPGGDTDTQYF.

The genes are TRBV25-1 and TRBJ2-7; D possibly corresponds to TRBD1 (6 bases). The V gene's germline CDR1 is MGHDK and CDR2 SYGVNS. V gave up 4 bases and J gave up 5 bases, with 21 bases separating them. The CDR3 runs to 16 residues. CDR3 nucleotide sequence: TGTGCCAGCAGTGTTTTGACAGGAGGCGTAGCTGACGAGCAGTACTTC. Its translation is CASSVLTGGVADEQYF.

In its sample, this clone was seen a few times. The J gene is TRBJ2-5, the V gene TRBV6-5, with D possibly matching TRBD1 (5 bases). The germline V gene has CDR1 MNHEY and CDR2 SVGAGI. This CDR3 contains 15 residues. Trimming removed 0 bases from V and 1 base from J, with 9 bases in between. The chain's CDR3 is CASSYSAGPQETQYF. The CDR3 DNA sequence: TGTGCCAGCAGTTACTCGGCAGGGCCCCAAGAGACCCAGTACTTC.

The CDR3 protein is CASLQGAGNTEAFF. The CDR3 DNA reads as TGTGCCAGCCTACAGGGGGCTGGGAACACTGAAGCTTTCTTT. This chain uses TRBV6-6 with TRBJ1-1, with 9 bases aligning to TRBD1. This CDR3 spans 14 amino acids. CDR1 MNHNY and CDR2 SVGAGI come from the germline V gene (reference sequence). The J segment lost 1 base and the V segment lost 8 bases, leaving 5 bases of the junction unmatched.

The CDR3 sequence is CASSPQGAGGFRRNTIYF. CDR3 nucleotide sequence: TGCGCCAGCAGCCCACAGGGGGCAGGGGGCTTTCGAAGAAACACCATATATTTT. The rearrangement links TRBV4-1 to TRBJ1-3; 9 bases are shared with TRBD1. The V gene end was trimmed by 4 bases and the J gene end by 5 bases; junction bases not matched to a gene: 15. The CDR3 covers 18 residues. Germline V gene sequence: CDR1 MGHRA, CDR2 YSYEKL.

This clone was counted a few times. The genes are TRBV7-8 and TRBJ1-4; D is unclear. The length of the CDR3 is 18 residues. V lost 4 bases, J lost 5 bases, and 23 bases lay in between. In germline, CDR1 is SGHVS, CDR2 FQNEAQ. CDR3 residues: CASSSPQIGARRNEKLFF. For the CDR3, the DNA is TGTGCCAGCAGCTCCCCTCAGATCGGAGCTCGCCGGAATGAAAAACTGTTTTTT.

V usage is TRBV6-1 and J usage is TRBJ2-3; 9 nucleotides align to TRBD2. With V trimmed by 8 bases and J by 1 base, 7 bases remained unmatched. This CDR3 region has 15 residues. In germline, CDR1 is MNHNS, CDR2 SASEGT. CDR3 sequence reads: CASQIRLAGTDTQYF. For the CDR3, the DNA is TGTGCCAGCCAAATTAGACTAGCGGGCACAGATACGCAGTATTTT.

In DNA form, the CDR3 reads TGCGCCAGCAGCTTGGTTCCTACCCCGAACACCGGGGAGCTGTTTTTT. Translated, it gives CASSLVPTPNTGELFF. V and J are TRBV5-1 and TRBJ2-2; D gene ambiguous. The CDR3 totals 16 residues. The germline V gene encodes CDR1 SGHRS and CDR2 YFSETQ. Trimming left V 0 bases short and J 0 bases short, with 9 bases between.

CDR3 sequence reads: CASSSSGTENEAFF. The CDR3 DNA reads as TGTGCCAGCAGCTCATCCGGGACAGAGAATGAAGCTTTCTTT. The chain recombines TRBV7-9 with TRBJ1-1; TRBD1 matches at 7 bases. This CDR3 comprises 14 residues. The V segment lost 4 bases and the J segment 7 bases; nucleotides outside the gene matches: 9. The germline V gene encodes CDR1 SEHNR and CDR2 FQNEAQ (reference sequence).

The chain uses TRBV9 and TRBJ2-5, with a weak D call TRBD2 (6 bases). The CDR3 runs to 15 residues. Germline V gene data show CDR1 as SGDLS and CDR2 as YYNGEE. Trimming left V 3 bases short and J 5 bases short, with 17 bases between. The CDR3 coding sequence is TGTGCCAGCAGCGAATGGTCAGGAGGGATCGAGACCCAGTACTTC. This translates into CASSEWSGGIETQYF.

V and J are TRBV29-1 and TRBJ2-1; 7 nucleotides line up with TRBD2. Germline V gives CDR1 SQVTM, CDR2 ANQGSEA. CDR3 length: 15 amino acids. V was pared by 3 bases and J by 2 bases, with 7 bases of the junction left unmatched. CDR3 residues: CSVESLAVAYNEQFF. CDR3 in DNA: TGCAGCGTTGAGTCTCTAGCGGTGGCCTACAATGAGCAGTTCTTC.

This clone has just a few counts. This CDR3 reads CASSLGTDTYEQYF. The CDR3, as DNA: TGCGCCAGCAGCTTGGGGACGGACACCTACGAGCAGTACTTC. This sequence joins TRBV5-1 and TRBJ2-7; D perhaps matches TRBD1 (5 bases). The CDR3 extends over 14 amino acids. V shed 0 bases and J shed 2 bases, with 9 bases lying between them. Germline-derived CDR1 and CDR2 are SGHRS and YFSETQ.